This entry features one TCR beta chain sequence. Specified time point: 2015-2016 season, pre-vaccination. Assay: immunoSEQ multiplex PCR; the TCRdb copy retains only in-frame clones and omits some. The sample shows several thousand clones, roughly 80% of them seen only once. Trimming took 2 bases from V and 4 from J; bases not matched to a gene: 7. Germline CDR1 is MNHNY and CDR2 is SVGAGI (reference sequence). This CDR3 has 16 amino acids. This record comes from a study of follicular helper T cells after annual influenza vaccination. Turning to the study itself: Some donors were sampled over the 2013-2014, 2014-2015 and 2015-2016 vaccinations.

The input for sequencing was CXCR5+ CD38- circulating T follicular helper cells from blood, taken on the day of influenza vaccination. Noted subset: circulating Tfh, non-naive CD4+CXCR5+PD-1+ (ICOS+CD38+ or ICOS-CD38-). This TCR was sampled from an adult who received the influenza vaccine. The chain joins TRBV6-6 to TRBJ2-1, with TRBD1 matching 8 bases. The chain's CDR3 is CASSYDDRGVYNEQFF. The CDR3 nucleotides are TGTGCCAGCAGTTACGATGACAGGGGTGTTTACAATGAGCAGTTCTTC.